Detailed here is one T cell receptor (beta chain). Its antigen remains unknown. The same CDR3 is also encoded by other DNA sequences in this sample. Sequenced by immunoSEQ multiplex PCR; TCRdb stores in-frame clones only, minus some. The table has some 2,500,000 clones, around 93% seen once. The sample comes from a study of shared clonotypes between healthy human individuals. Study context: Three plates each covered CD4 naive and memory; CD8 naive two, CD8 memory one. Study-level results: Researchers sampled blood only, noting tissue repertoires likely differ. Between a handful of donors, naive CD4 clonotypes were shared at a level of roughly 5.5%.

V lost 0 bases to trimming and J lost 8 bases; unmatched junction nucleotides: 4. Germline V gene data show CDR1 as MNHEY and CDR2 as SVGAGI. This CDR3 spans 15 amino acids. The clonotype comes from a man aged 18 to 30 in good health. Some clones in this sample may be carry-over from other donors' samples. This rearrangement joins TRBV6-5 to TRBJ1-2; 12 bases match TRBD1. Material for sequencing was naive CD4+ T cells from PBMCs. The sample's subset: CD45RA+ positively selected. CDR3 in DNA: TGTGCCAGCAGTTACTCGGGGACAGGGGGCTCCGGCTACACCTTC. It translates to CASSYSGTGGSGYTF.